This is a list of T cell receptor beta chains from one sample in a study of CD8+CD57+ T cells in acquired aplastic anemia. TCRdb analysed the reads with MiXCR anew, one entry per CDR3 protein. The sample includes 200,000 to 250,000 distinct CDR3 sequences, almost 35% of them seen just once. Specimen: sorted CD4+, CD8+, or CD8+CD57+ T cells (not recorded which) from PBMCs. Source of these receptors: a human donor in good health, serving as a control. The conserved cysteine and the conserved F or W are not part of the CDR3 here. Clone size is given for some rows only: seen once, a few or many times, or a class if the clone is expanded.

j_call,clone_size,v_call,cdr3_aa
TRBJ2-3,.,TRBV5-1,ASSLAGFALRTDTQY
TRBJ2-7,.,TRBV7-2,ASSLRDRACEQY
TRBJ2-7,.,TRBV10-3,AISDPGDGRSYEQY
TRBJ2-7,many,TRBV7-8,ASSPVLSGEQY
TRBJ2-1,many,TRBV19,ASSTAGTSWNEQF
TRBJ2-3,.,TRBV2,ASVFMGADTQY
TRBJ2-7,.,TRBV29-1,SSHSVTSYEQY
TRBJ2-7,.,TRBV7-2,ASSSNRGGEQY
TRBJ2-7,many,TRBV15,ATSRAVTGDYEQY
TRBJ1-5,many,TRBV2,ASSRDREDQPQH
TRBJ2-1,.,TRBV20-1,SARDRQAGGGSYNEQF
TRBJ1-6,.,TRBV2,ASRPGTGQNSPLH
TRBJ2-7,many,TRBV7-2,ASSLLSSSTYEQY
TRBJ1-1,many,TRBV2,ASTPSLNTEAF
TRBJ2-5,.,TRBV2,ASGLAGETQY
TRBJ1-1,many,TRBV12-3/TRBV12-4,ASSLARHTEAF
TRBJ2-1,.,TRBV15,ATSSPPGTSGLNEQF
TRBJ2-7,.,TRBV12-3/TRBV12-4,ANSLKGGNEQY
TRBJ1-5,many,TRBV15,ATSRGKVTGGPQH
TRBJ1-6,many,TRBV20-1,SASPGQYNSPLH
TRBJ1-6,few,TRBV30,AWNPTDRGRDSPLH
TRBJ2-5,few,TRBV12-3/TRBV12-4,ASSFGGGFQETQY
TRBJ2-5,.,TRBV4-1,ASSQAPTSAQETQY
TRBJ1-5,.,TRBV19,ASSIRTQGWGNQPQH
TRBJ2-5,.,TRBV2,ASRTAPETQH
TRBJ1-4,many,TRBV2,ASSTNEKLF
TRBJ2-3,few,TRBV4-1,ASSQDQGLITDTQY
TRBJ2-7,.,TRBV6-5,ASSYSGGGSSYEQY
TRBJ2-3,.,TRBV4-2,ASSQLDRATDTQY
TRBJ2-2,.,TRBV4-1,ASSQGLGRSNTGELF
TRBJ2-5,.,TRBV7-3,ASGPGLAGGSQETQY
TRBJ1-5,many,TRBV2,ASTGYSNQPQH
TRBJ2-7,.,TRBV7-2,ASSPRQVYEQY
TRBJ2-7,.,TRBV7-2,ASNYQGSYEQY
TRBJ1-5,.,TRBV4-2,ASSQGIGGFSINQPQH
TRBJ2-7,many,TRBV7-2,ASSFLLVAGHSYEQY
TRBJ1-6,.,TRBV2,AGRPGQGKVLTLH
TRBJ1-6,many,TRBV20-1,SALQDGGPLH
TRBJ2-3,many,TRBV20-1,SARGSTDTQY
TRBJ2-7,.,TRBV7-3,ASSFVDLEQY
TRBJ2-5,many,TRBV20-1,SAISWKQGRGQETQY
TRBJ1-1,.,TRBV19,ASSVPEAF
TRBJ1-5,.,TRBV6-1,ASSQFSNQPQH
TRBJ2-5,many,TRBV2,ASSFLTGTGETQY
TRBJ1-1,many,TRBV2,ASSSGDMNTEAF
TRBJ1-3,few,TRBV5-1,ASSLAGTLAGNTIY